What follows are 7 T cell receptor beta chains derived from one specimen sequenced in a study of blood T cell repertoires in COVID-19. This table comes from immunoSEQ multiplex PCR, and its TCRdb copy is limited to in-frame clones, with some not included. The sample carries 45,000 to 55,000 clones, 70% to 90% recorded once. The sequencing sample was made of peripheral blood. Receptors originate from a human donor in a cohort sampled during active COVID-19.

The chain recombines TRBV7-2 with TRBJ1-1; tentatively, D is TRBD1 (6 bases). This CDR3 has 17 residues. V was pared by 0 bases and J by 6 bases, with 20 bases between. Looked up from germline, CDR1 is SGHTA and CDR2 is FQGNSA. The CDR3 DNA reads as TGTGCCAGCAGCTTAGCCCCATGGGGGGGGCGCGGGGCTGAAGCTTTCTTT. Residues: CASSLAPWGGRGAEAFF.

The chain combines TRBV19 with TRBJ1-2; unclear D gene. The CDR3 extends over 14 amino acids. CDR1 is LNHDA and CDR2 is SQIVND in the germline V gene (reference sequence). The V gene lost 7 bases and the J gene lost 8 bases, with 20 bases spanning the gap. This CDR3 is CASTPAGLSDGYTF. The CDR3 DNA reads as TGTGCCAGTACACCTGCCGGACTCTCAGACGGCTACACCTTC.

This clone appeared once. The genes are TRBV7-9 and TRBJ2-1; weak D call: TRBD1 (7 bases). The CDR3 totals 16 residues. The V end was cut by 4 bases, the J end by 4 bases, with 17 bases between. Germline CDR1 SEHNR, CDR2 FQNEAQ (reference sequence). The CDR3 bases are TGTGCCAGCAGCTCCTCAGGGGGGTCCCGATACAATGAGCAGTTCTTC. It translates to CASSSSGGSRYNEQFF.

CDR3 amino acids: CASSYNRQGVDEQYF. Written as DNA, the CDR3 is TGTGCCAGCAGTTACAATCGACAGGGCGTCGACGAGCAGTACTTC. This chain joins TRBV6-6 and TRBJ2-7; TRBD1 matches at 7 bases. Germline loops: CDR1 MNHNY, CDR2 SVGAGI (reference sequence). Trimming at V came to 2 bases and at J to 5 bases, leaving 9 bases not matched to a gene. This CDR3 region has 15 residues.

V is TRBV7-8 and J is TRBJ1-3; perhaps TRBD1 as D (6 bases). This CDR3 spans 16 amino acids. The germline CDR1 and CDR2 sequences are SGHVS and FQNEAQ. V lost 5 bases and J lost 0, with 14 bases in between. CDR3 loop: CASSDRDIFSGNTIYF. DNA of the CDR3: TGTGCCAGCAGCGACCGGGACATTTTCTCTGGAAACACCATATATTTT. The whole variable domain, remainder taken from reference TRBV7-8 and TRBJ1-3, is GAGVSQSPRYKVAKRGQDVALRCDPISGHVSLFWYQQALGQGPEFLTYFQNEAQLDKSGLPSDRFFAERPEGSVSTLKIQRTQQEDSAVYLCASSDRDIFSGNTIYFGEGSWLTVV.

The chain links TRBV12-5 to TRBJ1-3; possibly TRBD1 for D (5 bases). Germline V gene data show CDR1 as LGHNT and CDR2 as FRNRAP. The CDR3 spans 14 residues. The V gene lost 5 bases and the J gene lost 3 bases, with 11 bases spanning the gap. The CDR3 DNA reads as TGTGCTAGTGGTCCCCAGGGAGGTGGAAACACCATATATTTT. This encodes CASGPQGGGNTIYF.

This clone was detected only a few times. The V and J genes are TRBV6-4 and TRBJ2-3; TRBD2 agrees at 11 bases. From germline, CDR1 is MRHNA and CDR2 SNTAGT. This CDR3 is 16 amino acids long. V lost 0 bases, J lost 2 bases, and 1 base stayed unmatched. The CDR3 protein is CASSDSSGGATDTQYF. The CDR3 DNA follows: TGTGCCAGCAGTGACTCTAGCGGGGGGGCCACAGATACGCAGTATTTT.